Included here is one T cell receptor (beta chain) sequence, with context. Its antigen remains unidentified. Produced via immunoSEQ multiplex PCR; TCRdb's table is partial and in-frame only. Counted here are roughly 75,000 clones, around nine tenths occurring once; the ten biggest clones make up 15% to 20%. This sample is part of a study of T cell responses to AZD1222 COVID-19 vaccine. Overall study results and limits: Of the AZD1222 recipients, only 5 or 6 were seropositive at baseline. Repertoires were obtained only post-peak T cell response.

This CDR3 comprises 13 residues. The germline V gene has CDR1 GTSNPN and CDR2 SVGIG (reference sequence). V was pared by 0 bases and J by 9 bases, with 12 bases between. The sequences come from peripheral blood, collected 28 days after the second AZD1222 dose. The chain joins TRBV30 to TRBJ2-4; D not certain. The receptor was derived from an adult who received the AZD1222 COVID-19 vaccine. The CDR3 sequence is CAWSVLPESIQYF. The CDR3 bases are TGTGCCTGGAGTGTTCTCCCCGAATCCATTCAGTACTTC.